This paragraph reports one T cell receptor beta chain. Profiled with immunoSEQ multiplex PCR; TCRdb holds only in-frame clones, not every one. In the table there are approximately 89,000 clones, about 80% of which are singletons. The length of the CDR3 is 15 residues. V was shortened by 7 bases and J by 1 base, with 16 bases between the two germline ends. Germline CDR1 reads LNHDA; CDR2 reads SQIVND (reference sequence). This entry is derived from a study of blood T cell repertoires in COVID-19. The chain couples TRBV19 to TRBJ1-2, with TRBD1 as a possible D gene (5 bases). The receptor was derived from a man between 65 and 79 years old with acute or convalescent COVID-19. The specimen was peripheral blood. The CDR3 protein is CASTLRDFLNYGYTF. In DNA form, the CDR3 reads TGTGCCAGTACCCTCCGGGACTTTCTTAACTATGGCTACACCTTC.